This T cell receptor beta chain originates from a study of T cells after yellow fever vaccination. General study points: Clones that expanded after primary vaccination mostly reappeared after the booster (nearly 98% CD4, approximately 89% CD8). Shared CD4/CD8 clonotypes were a small share, likely from convergent recombination.

The germline V gene encodes CDR1 LGHNA and CDR2 YNFKEQ. This CDR3 contains 14 residues. The V and J ends lost 1 base and 5 bases respectively, with 11 bases between them. This clonotype was seen more than once but under ten times. As yet, its antigen is unknown. TCRdb re-derived calls from the 5' RACE reads in MiXCR, one entry per CDR3 protein. The profile shows approximately 340,000 distinct CDR3 sequences, roughly 8.7% of them singletons. The sample in question was PBMCs, obtained on the day of the first yellow fever vaccination. The V call is TRBV4-2, the J call TRBJ2-5, with D maybe TRBD2 (6 bases). The sequence came from a man younger than 35 who received the YFV17D yellow fever vaccine. The CDR3 bases are TGTGCCAGCAGCCAAGGAGGGGAGGTGGAGACCCAGTACTTC. Encoded protein: CASSQGGEVETQYF.